The 18 T cell receptor beta chains in this list originate from one sample, sequenced in a study of cytomegalovirus exposure and HLA in healthy donors. Primers included in the PCR were 60 Vbeta and 13 Jbeta primers. Assay: immunoSEQ multiplex PCR; the TCRdb copy retains only in-frame clones and omits some. The sample contains approximately 100,000 clones, approximately 73% of which appear only once. Material: PBMCs. These receptors were collected from a man in his forties in good health and CMV-seronegative.

In this sample, this clone turned up a few times. This chain uses TRBV2 with TRBJ1-5, with D possibly matching TRBD1 (5 bases). The CDR3 spans 15 residues. From germline, CDR1 is SNHLY and CDR2 FYNNEI. Trimming shortened V by 2 bases and J by 0 bases, and 8 bases separated the two germline ends. The CDR3 nucleotides read TGTGCCAGCAGTGAAACCAGGGCTAGCAATCAGCCCCAGCATTTT. Translated: CASSETRASNQPQHF.

This clone has just one count. CDR3 coding DNA: TGTGCCACCAAGACTAGCGGGGACACAGATACGCAGTATTTT. Translated: CATKTSGDTDTQYF. The chain is built from TRBV19 and TRBJ2-3; TRBD2 aligns across 11 bases. The junction had 5 bases not matched to a gene; V was cut back by 10 bases and J by 2 bases. There are 14 residues in the CDR3. The germline V gene encodes CDR1 LNHDA and CDR2 SQIVND (reference sequence).

The V gene is TRBV18, the J gene TRBJ1-3; D call uncertain. V lost 2 bases to trimming and J lost 0 bases, with 11 bases between them. Germline CDR1 and CDR2: KGHSH and LQKENI. The CDR3 extends over 16 amino acids. The CDR3 DNA reads as TGTGCCAGCTCACCAGAATTCCTTAGCTCTGGAAACACCATATATTTT. The encoded protein is CASSPEFLSSGNTIYF.

The V and J genes are TRBV4-3 and TRBJ1-1; 7 bases align to TRBD1. J was trimmed by 7 bases and V by 4 bases; bases with no gene match: 3. Germline CDR1 LGHNA, CDR2 YSLEER. The CDR3 contains 12 residues. CDR3 DNA: TGCGCCAGCAGCCGGGGGACAGTTGAAGCTTTCTTT. Amino acid sequence: CASSRGTVEAFF.

The rearrangement links TRBV25-1 to TRBJ1-1, with a possible D match to TRBD1 (5 bases). V was clipped by 2 bases and J by 11 bases, with 12 bases between them. The CDR3 totals 12 residues. From germline, CDR1 is MGHDK and CDR2 SYGVNS. The CDR3 DNA is TGTGCCAGCAGTGAAGGACACCTCGGGGCTTTCTTT. Its protein is CASSEGHLGAFF.

The V gene is TRBV2, the J gene TRBJ1-2, with D uncertain. Trimming shortened V by 3 bases and J by 2 bases, and 16 bases separated the two germline ends. The CDR3 loop spans 16 amino acids. Germline V gives CDR1 SNHLY, CDR2 FYNNEI. The CDR3 is CASSEVKERPNYGYTF. The CDR3, as DNA: TGTGCCAGCAGTGAGGTTAAGGAGCGACCGAACTATGGCTACACCTTC.

This rearrangement joins TRBV6-1 to TRBJ1-6; perhaps TRBD1 as D (6 bases). V was trimmed by 10 bases and J by 5 bases, leaving 12 bases between them. The CDR3 has 13 residues. Germline V gene data show CDR1 as MNHNS and CDR2 as SASEGT. This chain's CDR3 is CATGEKHNSPLHF. CDR3 bases: TGTGCCACAGGGGAGAAGCATAATTCACCCCTCCACTTT.

The rearrangement joins TRBV5-1 to TRBJ1-6; weak D call: TRBD1 (6 bases). The V end was cut by 2 bases, the J end by 5 bases, with 17 bases between. The CDR3 is 17 residues long. From germline, CDR1 is SGHRS and CDR2 YFSETQ. This chain's CDR3 is CASSFGRGAMDNSPLHF. The DNA for the CDR3 is TGCGCCAGCAGCTTTGGCAGGGGCGCGATGGATAATTCACCCCTCCACTTT.

The sample holds a few counts of this clone. The chain joins TRBV5-6 to TRBJ2-1, with unresolved D. Deletions cut 4 bases from V and 4 bases from J, with 6 bases between. CDR3 length equals 12 residues. Germline assignment: CDR1 SGHDT and CDR2 YYEEEE. The CDR3 DNA follows: TGTGCCAGCAGCACACCGTACAATGAGCAGTTCTTC. Translated, it gives CASSTPYNEQFF.

The chain combines TRBV27 with TRBJ2-5; 10 positions agree with TRBD1. Gene TRBJ2-7 matches the end of the DNA better, so the J call may be wrong. The CDR3 runs to 15 residues. CDR1 is MNHEY and CDR2 is SMNVEV in the germline V gene (reference sequence). CDR3 residues: CASSTTGGLSYEQYF. The CDR3 DNA reads TGTGCCAGCAGTACGACAGGGGGCCTCTCCTACGAGCAGTACTTC.

The chain couples TRBV7-9 to TRBJ2-2; 8 nucleotides align to TRBD2. The CDR3 is 15 amino acids. Germline V gene data show CDR1 as SEHNR and CDR2 as FQNEAQ (reference sequence). The junction had 5 bases not matched to a gene; V was cut back by 5 bases and J by 3 bases. CDR3 residues: CASSTGTSDTGELFF. CDR3 bases: TGTGCCAGCAGCACCGGGACTAGTGACACCGGGGAGCTGTTTTTT.

This clone was seen a few times. CDR3 in amino acids: CASSQDRDTLRDSPLHF. The CDR3 nucleotides are TGCGCCAGCAGCCAAGACCGGGACACCCTAAGGGATTCACCCCTCCACTTT. The chain has TRBV4-1 and TRBJ1-6; tentative D call: TRBD1 (6 bases). Trimming shortened V by 0 bases and J by 8 bases, and 17 bases separated the two germline ends. The germline V gene has CDR1 MGHRA and CDR2 YSYEKL. The CDR3 is 17 amino acids.

The V call is TRBV19, the J call TRBJ2-7; 7 nucleotides align to TRBD2. The CDR3 runs 14 residues. Germline CDR1 and CDR2: LNHDA and SQIVND (reference sequence). Losses at the gene ends were 5 bases for V and 3 bases for J; bases not matched to a gene: 7. In DNA, the CDR3 is TGTGCCAGTAGTCCTGCAGGGAGGGGCTACGAGCAGTACTTC. This gives the protein CASSPAGRGYEQYF.

V and J are TRBV5-6 and TRBJ1-4; 7 positions match TRBD1. V was clipped by 0 bases and J by 0 bases; unmatched bases: 2. In germline, CDR1 is SGHDT, CDR2 YYEEEE. CDR3 length: 16 amino acids. CDR3 in amino acids: CASSLDGTATNEKLFF. Written as DNA, the CDR3 is TGTGCCAGCAGCTTGGACGGGACAGCAACTAATGAAAAACTGTTTTTT.

V usage is TRBV5-1 and J usage is TRBJ2-3, with TRBD2 identical over 9 bases. Germline loops: CDR1 SGHRS, CDR2 YFSETQ. The CDR3 consists of 16 residues. Germline trimming cut 0 bases from V and 4 bases from J; bases unmatched to any gene: 6. The CDR3 region has the DNA TGCGCCAGCAGCTTGGTCATTAGCGGGGGCCCAGATACGCAGTATTTT. It is translated as CASSLVISGGPDTQYF.

This chain links TRBV15 with TRBJ2-7; 8 positions match TRBD2. Looked up from germline, CDR1 is LNHNV and CDR2 is YYDKDF (reference sequence). V trimming: 3 bases; J trimming: 0 bases; junction bases outside the gene matches: 7. The CDR3 loop spans 16 amino acids. In nucleotides, the CDR3 is TGTGCCACCAGCAGGGCCTACGGGGGGGTCTCCTACGAGCAGTACTTC. Amino acid sequence: CATSRAYGGVSYEQYF. Full variable domain (rest looked up from reference TRBV15 and TRBJ2-7): DAMVIQNPRYQVTQFGKPVTLSCSQTLNHNVMYWYQQKSSQAPKLLFHYYDKDFNNEADTPDNFQSRRPNTSFCFLDIRSPGLGDTAMYLCATSRAYGGVSYEQYFGPGTRLTVT.

The rearrangement joins TRBV10-3 to TRBJ1-5; unclear D gene. The CDR3 has 14 residues. V gave up 0 bases and J gave up 4 bases, with 7 bases separating them. Germline-derived CDR1 and CDR2 are ENHRY and SYGVKD. Here the CDR3 DNA reads TGTGCCATCAGTGAGTCGTCAGTTAATCAGCCCCAGCATTTT. As protein: CAISESSVNQPQHF.

This clone was observed a handful of times. The chain links TRBV6-1 to TRBJ1-1; D may be TRBD1 (5 bases). The CDR3 spans 15 residues. V was pared by 6 bases and J by 0 bases, with 14 bases between. Germline V gene data show CDR1 as MNHNS and CDR2 as SASEGT. DNA of the CDR3: TGTGCCAGCAGAGGAGCGAACAGGTTGAACACTGAAGCTTTCTTT. Translating gives CASRGANRLNTEAFF.